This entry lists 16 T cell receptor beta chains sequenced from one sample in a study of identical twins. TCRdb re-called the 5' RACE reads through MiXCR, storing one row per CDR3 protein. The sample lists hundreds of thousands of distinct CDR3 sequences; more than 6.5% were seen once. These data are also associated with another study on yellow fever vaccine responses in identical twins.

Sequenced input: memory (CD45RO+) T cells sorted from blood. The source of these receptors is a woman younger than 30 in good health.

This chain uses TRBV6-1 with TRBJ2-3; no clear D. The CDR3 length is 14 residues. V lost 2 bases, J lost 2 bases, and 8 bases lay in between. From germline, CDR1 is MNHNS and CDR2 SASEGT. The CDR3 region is CASSERSITDTQYF. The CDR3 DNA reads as TGTGCCAGCAGTGAAAGATCGATCACAGATACGCAGTATTTT.

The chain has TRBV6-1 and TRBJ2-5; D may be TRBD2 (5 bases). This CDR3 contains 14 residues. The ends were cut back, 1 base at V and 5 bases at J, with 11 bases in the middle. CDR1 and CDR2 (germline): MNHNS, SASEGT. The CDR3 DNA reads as TGTGCCAGCAGTGAAGGGTCGGAGGAGGAGACCCAGTACTTC. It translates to CASSEGSEEETQYF.

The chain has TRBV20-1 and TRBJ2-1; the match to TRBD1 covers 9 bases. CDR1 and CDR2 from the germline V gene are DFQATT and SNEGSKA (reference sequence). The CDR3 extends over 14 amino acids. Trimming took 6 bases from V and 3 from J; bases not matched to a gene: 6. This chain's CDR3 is CSAVGQGHYNEQFF. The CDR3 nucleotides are TGCAGTGCGGTCGGACAGGGGCACTACAATGAGCAGTTCTTC.

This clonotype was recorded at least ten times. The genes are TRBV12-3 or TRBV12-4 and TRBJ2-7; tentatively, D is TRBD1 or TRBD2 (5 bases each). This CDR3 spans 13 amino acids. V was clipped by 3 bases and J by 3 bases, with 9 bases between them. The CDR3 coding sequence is TGTGCCAGCAGTTTCGGGACGGTCTACGAGCAGTACTTC. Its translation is CASSFGTVYEQYF.

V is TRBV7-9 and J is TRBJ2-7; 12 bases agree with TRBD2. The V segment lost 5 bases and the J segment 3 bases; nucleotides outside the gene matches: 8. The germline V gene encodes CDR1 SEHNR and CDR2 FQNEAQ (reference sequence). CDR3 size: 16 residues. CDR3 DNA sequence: TGTGCCAGCAGCCCAAGCCAGACTAGCGGGAGCTACGAGCAGTACTTC. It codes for CASSPSQTSGSYEQYF.

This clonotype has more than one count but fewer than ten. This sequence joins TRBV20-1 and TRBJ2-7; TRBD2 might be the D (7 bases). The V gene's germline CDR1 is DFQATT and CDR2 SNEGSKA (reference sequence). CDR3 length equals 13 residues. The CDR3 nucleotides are TGCAGCAAGAGGGGGGGTGCCTCCTACGAGCAGTACTTC. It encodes CSKRGGASYEQYF.

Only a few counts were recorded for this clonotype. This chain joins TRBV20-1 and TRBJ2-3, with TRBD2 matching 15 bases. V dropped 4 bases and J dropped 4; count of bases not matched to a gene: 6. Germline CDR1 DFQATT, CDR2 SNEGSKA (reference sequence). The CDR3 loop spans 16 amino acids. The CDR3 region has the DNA TGCAGTGCTATGGGACTAGCGGGGGGTTTGTCAGATACGCAGTATTTT. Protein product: CSAMGLAGGLSDTQYF.

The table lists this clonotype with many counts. CDR3 nucleotides: TGCAGTGCTCTTCGGACTAGCGGGAGCAATGAGCAGTTCTTC. Translated, it gives CSALRTSGSNEQFF. The V and J genes are TRBV20-1 and TRBJ2-1; 13 nucleotides line up with TRBD2. Germline V gene sequence: CDR1 DFQATT, CDR2 SNEGSKA (reference sequence). The V segment lost 5 bases and the J segment 6 bases; nucleotides outside the gene matches: 4. The length of the CDR3 is 14 residues.

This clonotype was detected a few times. DNA for the CDR3: TGTGCCAGCAGTTTACTCGGACAGGGGGCGTCACGATCGCAGTATTTT. Translation gives CASSLLGQGASRSQYF. V gene TRBV27 combines with J gene TRBJ2-3; 11 bases fit TRBD1. V shed 2 bases and J 10 bases; nucleotides not matched to a gene: 11. Germline lookup yields CDR1 MNHEY and CDR2 SMNVEV (reference sequence). The CDR3 has 16 residues.

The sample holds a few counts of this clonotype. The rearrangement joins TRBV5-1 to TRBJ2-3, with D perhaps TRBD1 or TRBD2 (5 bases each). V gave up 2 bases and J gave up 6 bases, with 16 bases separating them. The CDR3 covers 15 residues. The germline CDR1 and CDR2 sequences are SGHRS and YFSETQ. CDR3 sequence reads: CASSLRGAERDTQYF. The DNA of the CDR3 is TGCGCCAGCAGCTTAAGAGGGGCCGAGAGGGATACGCAGTATTTT.

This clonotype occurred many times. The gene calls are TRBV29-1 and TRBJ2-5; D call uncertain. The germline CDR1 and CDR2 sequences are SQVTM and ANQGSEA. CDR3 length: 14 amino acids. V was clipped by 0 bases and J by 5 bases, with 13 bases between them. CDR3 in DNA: TGCAGCGTTGAAGATCCTTGGGCTGGGGAGACCCAGTACTTC. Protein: CSVEDPWAGETQYF.

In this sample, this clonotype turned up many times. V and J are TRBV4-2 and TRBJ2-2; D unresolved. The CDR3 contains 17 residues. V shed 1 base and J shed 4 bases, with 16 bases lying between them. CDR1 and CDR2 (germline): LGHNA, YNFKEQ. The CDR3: CASSQGGGGSPTGELFF. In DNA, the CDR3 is TGTGCCAGCAGCCAAGGTGGCGGCGGATCTCCCACCGGGGAGCTGTTTTTT.

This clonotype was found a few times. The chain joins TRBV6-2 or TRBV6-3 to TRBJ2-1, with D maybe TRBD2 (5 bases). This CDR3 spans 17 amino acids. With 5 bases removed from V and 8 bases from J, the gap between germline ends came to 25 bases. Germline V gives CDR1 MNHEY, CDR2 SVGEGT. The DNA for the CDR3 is TGTGCCAGCAGTATTGGGTTGTTAGTCGGGAAAAGGGATGAGCAGTTCTTC. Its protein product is CASSIGLLVGKRDEQFF.

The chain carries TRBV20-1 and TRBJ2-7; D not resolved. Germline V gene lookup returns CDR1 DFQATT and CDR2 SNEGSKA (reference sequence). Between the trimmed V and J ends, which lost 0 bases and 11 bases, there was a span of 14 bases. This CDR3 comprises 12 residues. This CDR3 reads CSARDLLGKEYF. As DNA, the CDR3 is TGCAGTGCTAGAGATCTATTAGGGAAGGAGTACTTC.

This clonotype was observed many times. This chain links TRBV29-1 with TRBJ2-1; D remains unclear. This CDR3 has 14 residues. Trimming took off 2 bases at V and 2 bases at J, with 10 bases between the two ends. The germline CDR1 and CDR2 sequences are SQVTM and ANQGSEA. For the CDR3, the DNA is TGCAGCGTTGAACTCCGGGCCCCCTACAATGAGCAGTTCTTC. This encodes CSVELRAPYNEQFF.

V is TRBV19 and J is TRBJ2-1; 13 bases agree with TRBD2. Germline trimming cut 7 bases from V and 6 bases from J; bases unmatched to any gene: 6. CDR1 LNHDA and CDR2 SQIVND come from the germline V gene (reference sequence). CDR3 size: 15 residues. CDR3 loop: CASTQLAGGGNEQFF. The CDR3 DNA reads TGTGCCAGTACCCAACTAGCGGGGGGGGGCAATGAGCAGTTCTTC.